The clone carrying this T cell receptor beta chain was counted many times. The antigen is undetermined. V dropped 10 bases and J dropped 4; count of bases not matched to a gene: 13. Germline V gene lookup returns CDR1 MNHEY and CDR2 SVGAGI. This CDR3 has 14 residues. This sample is part of a study of T cells in Graves' hyperthyroidism and ophthalmopathy. Overall study results and limits: In blood, most of the thyroid clonotypes expanded above 0.001 were also present. Ophthalmopathy, as predicted by the model, came a median approximately 6.5 months after the prediction.

Regions amplified from RNA transcripts were the TCR beta CDR3 regions. In the first-round RT-PCR of the TCR CDR3, the HTBI primer set was used. MiXCR, run by TCRdb on the multiplex PCR reads, gives a single entry per CDR3 protein. Of some 510,000 distinct CDR3 sequences listed, about 20% are singletons. The V and J genes are TRBV6-5 and TRBJ2-7, with TRBD1 matching over 7 bases. Sequencing used blood. The clonotype comes from a man younger than 35 with Graves' hyperthyroidism. The CDR3 reads CATSPWTGGYEQYF. The CDR3 DNA sequence: TGTGCCACCAGCCCATGGACAGGAGGTTACGAGCAGTACTTC.